The 23 T cell receptor beta chains presented below share a single source sample, sequenced in a study of immune heterogeneity within non-small cell lung tumors. Per sample, 450 to 600 ng of bulk tumor genomic DNA was the template used. Several spatially distant biopsies were obtained per primary tumor intraoperatively. Surgery that was curative in intent was performed on patients with untreated, newly diagnosed non-small cell lung cancer. Amplification of the TCR beta CDR3 was achieved through multiplex PCR with 32 V and 13 J primers. TCRdb reprocessed the multiplex PCR reads with MiXCR, giving one entry per CDR3 protein. This table holds over 5,500 distinct CDR3 sequences, 22% found once. Sequencing was done on a sample of lung tumor tissue. The receptors derive from a man aged 55 to 70 with non-small cell lung cancer.

This clonotype has just one count. This could be a read error, since a much larger clone is one nucleotide away. This chain links TRBV6-4 with TRBJ2-1, with TRBD2 matching 10 bases. CDR3 length: 15 amino acids. Germline V CDR1 and CDR2: MRHNA, SNTAGT. CDR3 sequence: CASSDSAGGPNEQLF. The DNA of the CDR3 is TGTGCCAGCAGTGACTCAGCGGGAGGGCCGAATGAGCAGCTCTTC.

On this clonotype itself: A much larger clone lies a single base off, so this may be a read error. Likely a read error: the CDR3 ends without its conserved phenylalanine or tryptophan. The V gene is TRBV20-1, the J gene TRBJ2-1; D might be TRBD1 or TRBD2, each matching 6 bases. V lost 5 bases to trimming and J lost 8 bases, with 22 bases between them. CDR3 length: 15 amino acids. Germline values: CDR1 DFQATT, CDR2 SNEGSKA (reference sequence). CDR3: CSADARLGGWDEQFS. CDR3 DNA: TGCAGTGCTGACGCCAGATTGGGGGGCTGGGATGAGCAGTTCTCC.

By its share, this clonotype is medium-sized. The V gene is TRBV5-1, the J gene TRBJ1-1; D possibly corresponds to TRBD1 (5 bases). V was shortened by 0 bases and J by 6 bases, with 18 bases between the two germline ends. The CDR3 has 16 amino acids. Germline CDR1 is SGHRS and CDR2 is YFSETQ. The CDR3 bases are TGCGCCAGCAGCTTGGGGGGGAGGGGTACGAGGGCTGAAGCTTTCTTT. Its protein is CASSLGGRGTRAEAFF.

With respect to this clonotype: An end of the junction differs from the germline gene, which may be a read error. V usage is TRBV5-5 and J usage is TRBJ2-3, with TRBD2 matching 7 bases. Germline assignment: CDR1 SGHKS and CDR2 YYEKEE (reference sequence). The length of the CDR3 is 15 residues. CDR3 DNA sequence: TGTGCCAGCAGCGGGGGGGACTATAGCACAGATATGCAGTATTTT. It is translated as CASSGGDYSTDMQYF.

By sample fraction, this clonotype is medium-sized (0.01 to 0.1%). The chain carries TRBV18 and TRBJ2-7, with unresolved D. The germline gives CDR1 KGHSH, CDR2 LQKENI. This CDR3 has 13 amino acids. Between the trimmed V and J ends, which lost 2 bases and 3 bases, there was a span of 8 bases. The CDR3 here is CASSPFGNYEQYF. DNA for the CDR3: TGTGCCAGCTCACCATTTGGCAACTACGAGCAGTACTTC.

By sample share, this clonotype is medium-sized. The chain recombines TRBV18 with TRBJ1-2; a possible D gene is TRBD1 (5 bases). Germline loops: CDR1 KGHSH, CDR2 LQKENI. This CDR3 is built from 15 residues. Trimming removed 1 base from V and 7 bases from J, with 16 bases in between. Written as DNA, the CDR3 is TGTGCCAGCTCACCACGTGTCTTACAGGTCCTTGGCTACACCTTC. This codes for CASSPRVLQVLGYTF.

This clonotype was recorded many times. The rearrangement links TRBV7-9 to TRBJ2-7; TRBD1 matches 8 bases. Germline V lookup: CDR1 SEHNR, CDR2 FQNEAQ (reference sequence). V lost 5 bases and J lost 5; bases outside the gene matches: 11. This CDR3 comprises 15 residues. CDR3 bases: TGTGCCAGCAGCGAATTGTGGACAGGGTTGAACGAGCAGTACTTC. Translation: CASSELWTGLNEQYF.

The genes are TRBV11-1 and TRBJ1-1; D ambiguous. The ends were cut back, 6 bases at V and 1 base at J, with 15 bases in the middle. CDR1 and CDR2 (germline): SGHAT, FQDESV (reference sequence). The CDR3 is 15 amino acids. Here the CDR3 DNA reads TGTGCCAGCAGACTCGAAAGGTGGGGGAACACTGAAGCTTTCTTT. Amino acids: CASRLERWGNTEAFF.

This clonotype is medium-sized (0.01 to 0.1%). V gene TRBV6-1 combines with J gene TRBJ2-7, with 8 bases matching TRBD1. This CDR3 comprises 13 residues. The V gene end was trimmed by 7 bases and the J gene end by 5 bases; junction bases not matched to a gene: 7. The germline V gene encodes CDR1 MNHNS and CDR2 SASEGT. The CDR3 region is CASTGGSLDEQYF. The CDR3 nucleotides are TGTGCCAGCACAGGGGGCAGTTTGGACGAGCAGTACTTC.

This clonotype is judged medium-sized. The genes are TRBV6-1 and TRBJ1-5; D ambiguous. In germline, CDR1 is MNHNS, CDR2 SASEGT. CDR3 length equals 14 residues. Trimming stripped 5 bases from V and 0 bases from J, with 8 bases between. DNA of the CDR3: TGTGCCAGCAGTCCGGTGGTTAGCAATCAGCCCCAGCATTTT. This codes for CASSPVVSNQPQHF.

For this clonotype: This sequence may be a read error, since a much larger clone differs from it by one base. J is TRBJ2-5 and V is TRBV25-1; 9 positions agree with TRBD1. This CDR3 has 14 residues. Germline lookup yields CDR1 MGHDK and CDR2 SYGVNS. The CDR3 sequence is CSSSPRTGVETQYF. In DNA form, the CDR3 reads TGTTCCAGCAGTCCCCGGACAGGGGTAGAGACCCAGTACTTC.

This clonotype is labeled medium-sized. V gene TRBV27 combines with J gene TRBJ1-4, with D unclear. Germline CDR1 is MNHEY and CDR2 is SMNVEV (reference sequence). The germline V and J ends were trimmed by 3 bases and 8 bases, with 7 bases remaining between them. The CDR3 consists of 12 residues. The CDR3 protein is CASSFRGEKLFF. CDR3 DNA sequence: TGTGCCAGCAGTTTCCGAGGGGAAAAACTGTTTTTT.

By share, this clonotype counts as medium-sized. This sequence joins TRBV27 and TRBJ2-7; TRBD1 agrees at 7 bases. The CDR3 covers 12 residues. In germline, CDR1 is MNHEY, CDR2 SMNVEV (reference sequence). V was pared by 8 bases and J by 5 bases, with 6 bases of the junction left unmatched. CDR3 nucleotide sequence: TGTGCCAGCGCGACAGGGTTCAACGAGCAGTACTTC. Its translation is CASATGFNEQYF.

Remarks on this clonotype: Germline is not matched at one junction end, which may reflect a read error. In DNA form, the CDR3 reads TGCGCCAGCAGGTTTTGCTGGGACTCCGGGGGGACGTACGAGCAGTACTTC. Amino acids: CASRFCWDSGGTYEQYF. This sequence joins TRBV28 and TRBJ2-7; 7 nucleotides line up with TRBD2. Germline V gene data show CDR1 as MDHEN and CDR2 as SYDVKM. The CDR3 covers 17 residues.

In its sample, this clonotype was seen many times. The J gene is TRBJ1-5, the V gene TRBV4-1; D remains ambiguous. Trimming left V 0 bases short and J 3 bases short, with 15 bases between. CDR1 is MGHRA, CDR2 YSYEKL, per germline. The CDR3 sequence is 17 residues long. CDR3 nucleotide sequence: TGCGCCAGCAGCCAAGAGGGGAGGCAGGAGCTCAATCAGCCCCAGCATTTT. It encodes CASSQEGRQELNQPQHF.

This clonotype counts as medium-sized (0.01 to 0.1%). This chain joins TRBV24-1 and TRBJ2-1; D call uncertain. The CDR3 has 13 residues. Looked up from germline, CDR1 is KGHDR and CDR2 is SFDVKD. Trimming took off 3 bases at V and 10 bases at J, with 12 bases between the two ends. For the CDR3, the DNA is TGTGCCACCAGTGATCACGTTTCTGGGGAGCAGTTCTTC. Encoded protein: CATSDHVSGEQFF.

With respect to this clonotype: With a much larger clone just one base away, this may be a read error. V usage is TRBV11-2 and J usage is TRBJ2-1; D ambiguous. Per the germline V gene, CDR1 is SGHAT and CDR2 is FQNNGV. The CDR3 contains 15 residues. Trimming shortened V by 1 base and J by 8 bases, and 15 bases separated the two germline ends. The CDR3 reads CASSLVLGYFYEQFF. CDR3 in DNA: TGTGCCAGCAGCTTAGTCCTGGGCTATTTCTATGAGCAGTTCTTC.

Relative to its sample, this clonotype is medium-sized. This chain joins TRBV20-1 and TRBJ2-5; possible D gene TRBD1, 6 bases. The V gene lost 6 bases and the J gene lost 5 bases, with 16 bases spanning the gap. Germline CDR1 is DFQATT and CDR2 is SNEGSKA (reference sequence). The CDR3 totals 13 residues. The CDR3 sequence is CSAGTRFMETQYF. In DNA form, the CDR3 reads TGCAGTGCGGGGACAAGGTTCATGGAGACCCAGTACTTC.

Within the sample, this clonotype is medium-sized. The DNA for the CDR3 is TGTGCCAGCAGTTCCAACCTGGGACTAACTAACTTCTACAATGAGCAGTTCTTC. This translates into CASSSNLGLTNFYNEQFF. The chain joins TRBV12-3 or TRBV12-4 to TRBJ2-1; 7 bases fit TRBD2. Unmatched junction bases numbered 15, after V lost 4 bases and J lost 3 bases. The CDR3 extends over 18 amino acids.

About this clonotype itself: Possible read error: a much larger clone is one base away. CDR3 in amino acids: CASSYNLPGQGASIQYF. The CDR3 region has the DNA TGTGCCAGCAGTTATAACCTTCCCGGACAGGGGGCAAGCATTCAGTACTTC. The V call is TRBV6-5, the J call TRBJ2-4; the match to TRBD1 covers 11 bases. The CDR3 is 17 residues long. Unmatched junction bases numbered 13, after V lost 3 bases and J lost 9 bases. CDR1 is MNHEY, CDR2 SVGAGI, per germline.

With regard to this clonotype: The junction departs from the called germline gene at one end, perhaps through a read error. The V call is TRBV15, the J call TRBJ1-4; D is unresolved. This CDR3 is 15 amino acids long. The germline gives CDR1 LNHNV, CDR2 YYDKDF (reference sequence). DNA for the CDR3: TGTGCCACCAGCCCTCTAGTAGGGAATAATGAAAAACTGTCTTTT. It encodes CATSPLVGNNEKLSF.

About this clonotype itself: With a much larger clone just one base away, this may be a read error. The chain is built from TRBV12-3 or TRBV12-4 and TRBJ2-5; D uncertain. This CDR3 spans 12 amino acids. Trimming left V 3 bases short and J 5 bases short, with 7 bases between. The CDR3 loop is CASSLGYETQYF. CDR3 coding DNA: TGTGCCAGCAGTTTGGGCTACGAGACCCAGTACTTC.

The table lists this clonotype with many counts. This chain connects TRBV3-1 to TRBJ2-2; D is unresolved. V lost 0 bases and J lost 2, with 10 bases in between. The CDR3 contains 16 residues. CDR1 LGHDT and CDR2 YNNKEL come from the germline V gene (reference sequence). The CDR3 DNA is TGTGCCAGCAGCCAAGAAGTTATATATAACACCGGGGAGCTGTTTTTT. It specifies CASSQEVIYNTGELFF.